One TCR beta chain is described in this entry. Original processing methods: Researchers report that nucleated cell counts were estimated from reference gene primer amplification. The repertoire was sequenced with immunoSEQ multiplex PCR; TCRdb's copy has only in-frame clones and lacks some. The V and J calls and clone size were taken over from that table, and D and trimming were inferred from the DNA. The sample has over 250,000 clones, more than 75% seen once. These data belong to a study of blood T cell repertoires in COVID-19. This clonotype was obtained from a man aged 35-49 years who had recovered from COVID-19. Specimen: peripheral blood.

CDR3 residues: CASSLDPAGGGYNSPLHF. The CDR3 DNA reads TGCGCCAGCAGCTTGGATCCGGCAGGGGGCGGCTATAATTCACCCCTCCACTTT. The chain links TRBV5-1 to TRBJ1-6; 8 bases fit TRBD1. This CDR3 is 18 amino acids long. Germline loops: CDR1 SGHRS, CDR2 YFSETQ. V gave up 0 bases and J gave up 3 bases; unmatched junction bases: 8.